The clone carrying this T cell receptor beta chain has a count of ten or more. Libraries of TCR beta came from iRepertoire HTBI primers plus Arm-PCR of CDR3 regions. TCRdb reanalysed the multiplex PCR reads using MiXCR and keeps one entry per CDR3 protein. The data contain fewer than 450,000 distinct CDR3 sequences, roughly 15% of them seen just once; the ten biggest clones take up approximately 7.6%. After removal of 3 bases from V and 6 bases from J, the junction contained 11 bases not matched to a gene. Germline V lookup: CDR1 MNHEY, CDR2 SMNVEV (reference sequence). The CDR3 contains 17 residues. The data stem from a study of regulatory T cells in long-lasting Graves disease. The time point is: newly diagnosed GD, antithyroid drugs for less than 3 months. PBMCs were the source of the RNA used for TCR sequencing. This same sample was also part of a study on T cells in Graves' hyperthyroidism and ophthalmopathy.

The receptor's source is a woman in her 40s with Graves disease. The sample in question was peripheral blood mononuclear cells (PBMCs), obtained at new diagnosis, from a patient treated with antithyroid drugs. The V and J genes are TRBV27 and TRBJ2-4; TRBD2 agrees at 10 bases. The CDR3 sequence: CASSFRLASGSVNIQYF. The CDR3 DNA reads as TGTGCCAGCAGTTTTAGACTGGCTAGCGGGAGCGTAAACATTCAGTACTTC.